This T cell receptor (beta chain) was obtained from a study of T-cell memory formation after mild COVID-19. A 5'RACE reaction primed in the constant segment made cDNA libraries of TCR alpha and TCR beta, and these carried sample barcodes and UMIs. TCRdb used MiXCR to reprocess the 5' RACE reads, holding one entry per CDR3 protein. The sample yields 390,000 or so distinct CDR3 sequences, roughly 15% seen once. The ends were cut back, 2 bases at V and 15 bases at J, with 23 bases in the middle. Germline CDR1 reads ENHRY; CDR2 reads SYGVKD. This CDR3 comprises 15 residues. The TCR sequence derives from a man aged 18 to 35 who had mild COVID-19 (a few samples of this study predate the infection). Cell type and time point are not known. The material sequenced was PBMCs or a T cell subset sorted from them (not recorded which). V gene TRBV10-3 combines with J gene TRBJ2-1; a possible D gene is TRBD2 (6 bases). This CDR3 reads CAISEHSPSRGLGFF. CDR3 nucleotides: TGTGCCATCAGTGAGCATTCACCCTCTCGGGGGTTGGGGTTCTTC.